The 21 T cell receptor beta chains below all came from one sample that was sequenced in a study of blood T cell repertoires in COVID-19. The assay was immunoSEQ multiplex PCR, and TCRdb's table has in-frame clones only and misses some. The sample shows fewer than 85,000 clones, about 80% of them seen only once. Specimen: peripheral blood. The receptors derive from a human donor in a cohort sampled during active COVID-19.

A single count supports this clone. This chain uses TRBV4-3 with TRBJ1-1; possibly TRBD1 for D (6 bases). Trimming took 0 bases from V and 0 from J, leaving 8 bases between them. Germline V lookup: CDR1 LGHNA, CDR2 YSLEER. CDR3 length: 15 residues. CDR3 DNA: TGCGCCAGCAGCCAAGATGGGACACTGAACACTGAAGCTTTCTTT. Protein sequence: CASSQDGTLNTEAFF.

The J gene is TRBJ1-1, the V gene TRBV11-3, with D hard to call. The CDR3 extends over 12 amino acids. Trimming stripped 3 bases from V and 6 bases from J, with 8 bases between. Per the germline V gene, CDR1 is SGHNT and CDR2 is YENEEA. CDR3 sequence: CASSFLQSEAFF. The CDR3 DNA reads TGTGCCAGCAGCTTTTTACAATCTGAAGCTTTCTTT.

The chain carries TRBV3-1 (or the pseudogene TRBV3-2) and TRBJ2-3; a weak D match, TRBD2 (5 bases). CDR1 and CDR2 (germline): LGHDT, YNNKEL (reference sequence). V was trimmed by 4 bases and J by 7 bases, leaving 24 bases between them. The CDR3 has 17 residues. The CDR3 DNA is TGTGCCAGCAGCCCGGGGTGGGCTAGGTCGGGATCTAATACGCAGTATTTT. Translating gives CASSPGWARSGSNTQYF.

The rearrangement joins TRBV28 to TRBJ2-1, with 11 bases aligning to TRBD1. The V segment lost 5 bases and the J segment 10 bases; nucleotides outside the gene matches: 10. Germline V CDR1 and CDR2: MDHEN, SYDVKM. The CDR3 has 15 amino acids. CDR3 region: CASSPLGQGAGEQFF. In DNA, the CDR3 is TGTGCCAGCAGTCCCCTTGGACAGGGGGCAGGAGAGCAGTTCTTC. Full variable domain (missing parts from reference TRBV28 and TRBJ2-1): DVKVTQSSRYLVKRTGEKVFLECVQDMDHENMFWYRQDPGLGLRLIYFSYDVKMKEKGDIPEGYSVSREKKERFSLILESASTNQTSMYLCASSPLGQGAGEQFFGPGTRLTVL.

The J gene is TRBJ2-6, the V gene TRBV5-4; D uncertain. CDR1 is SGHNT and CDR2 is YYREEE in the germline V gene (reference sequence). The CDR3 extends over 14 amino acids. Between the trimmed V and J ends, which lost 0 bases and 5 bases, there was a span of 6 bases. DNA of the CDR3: TGTGCCAGCAGCTTGGGCGATTGGGCCAACGTCCTGACTTTC. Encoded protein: CASSLGDWANVLTF.

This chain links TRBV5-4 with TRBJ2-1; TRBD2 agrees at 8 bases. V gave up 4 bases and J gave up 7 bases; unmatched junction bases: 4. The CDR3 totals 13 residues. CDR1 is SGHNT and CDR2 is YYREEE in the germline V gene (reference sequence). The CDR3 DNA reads TGTGCCAGCAGCCTCCGGGGGGGAAATGAGCAGTTCTTC. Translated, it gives CASSLRGGNEQFF.

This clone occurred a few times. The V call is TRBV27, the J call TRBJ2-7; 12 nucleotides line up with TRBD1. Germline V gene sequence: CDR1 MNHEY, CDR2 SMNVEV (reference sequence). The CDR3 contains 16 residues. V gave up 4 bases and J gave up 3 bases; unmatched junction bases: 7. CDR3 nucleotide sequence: TGTGCCAGCAGTTCGGGACAGGGGGCGCGGGGCTACGAGCAGTACTTC. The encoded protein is CASSSGQGARGYEQYF.

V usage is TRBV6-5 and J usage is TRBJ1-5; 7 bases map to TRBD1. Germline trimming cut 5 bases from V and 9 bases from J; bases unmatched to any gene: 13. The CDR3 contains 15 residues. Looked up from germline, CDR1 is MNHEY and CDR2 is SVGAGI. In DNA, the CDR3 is TGTGCCAGCAGTCCTAAAAGACAGGGAAGTCTGCCCCAGCATTTT. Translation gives CASSPKRQGSLPQHF.

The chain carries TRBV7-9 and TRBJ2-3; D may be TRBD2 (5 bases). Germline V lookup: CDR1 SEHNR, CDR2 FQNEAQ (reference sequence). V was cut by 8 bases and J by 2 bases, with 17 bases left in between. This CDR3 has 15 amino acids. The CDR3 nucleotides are TGTGCCAGCTCACGGGGAAGCGACCTCACAGATACGCAGTATTTT. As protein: CASSRGSDLTDTQYF.

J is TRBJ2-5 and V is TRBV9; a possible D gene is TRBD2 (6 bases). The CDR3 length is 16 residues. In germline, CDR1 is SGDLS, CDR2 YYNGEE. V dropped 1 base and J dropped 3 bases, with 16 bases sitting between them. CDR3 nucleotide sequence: TGTGCCAGCAGCGTAAGCGTGGGGGGATCAAAAGAGACCCAGTACTTC. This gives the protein CASSVSVGGSKETQYF.

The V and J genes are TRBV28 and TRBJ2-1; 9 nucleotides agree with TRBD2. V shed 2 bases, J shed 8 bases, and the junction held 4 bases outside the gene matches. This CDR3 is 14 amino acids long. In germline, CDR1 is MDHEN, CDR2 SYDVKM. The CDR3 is CASSLLAGLDEQFF. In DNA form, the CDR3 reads TGTGCCAGCAGTTTACTAGCGGGGTTGGATGAGCAGTTCTTC.

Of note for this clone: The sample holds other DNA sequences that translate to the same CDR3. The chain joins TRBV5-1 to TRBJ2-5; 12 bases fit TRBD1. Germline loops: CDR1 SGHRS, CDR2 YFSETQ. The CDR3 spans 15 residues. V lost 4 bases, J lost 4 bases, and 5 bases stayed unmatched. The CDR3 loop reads CASSRDRGLGETQYF. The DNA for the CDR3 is TGCGCCAGCAGCCGGGACAGGGGGCTGGGAGAGACCCAGTACTTC.

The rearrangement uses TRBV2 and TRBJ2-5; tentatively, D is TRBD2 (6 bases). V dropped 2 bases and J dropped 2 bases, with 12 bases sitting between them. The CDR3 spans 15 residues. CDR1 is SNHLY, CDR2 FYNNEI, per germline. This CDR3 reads CASSERRGSQETQYF. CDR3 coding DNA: TGTGCCAGCAGTGAAAGGCGGGGCTCGCAAGAGACCCAGTACTTC.

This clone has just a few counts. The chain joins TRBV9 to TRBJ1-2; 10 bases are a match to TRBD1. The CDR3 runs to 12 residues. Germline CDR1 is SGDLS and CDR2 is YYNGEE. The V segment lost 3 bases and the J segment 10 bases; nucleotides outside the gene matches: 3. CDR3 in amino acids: CASSGDRGLYTF. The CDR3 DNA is TGTGCCAGCAGCGGAGACAGGGGGCTCTACACCTTC. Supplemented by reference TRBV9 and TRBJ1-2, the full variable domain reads DSGVTQTPKHLITATGQRVTLRCSPRSGDLSVYWYQQSLDQGLQFLIQYYNGEERAKGNILERFSAQQFPDLHSELNLSSLELGDSALYFCASSGDRGLYTFGSGTRLTVV.

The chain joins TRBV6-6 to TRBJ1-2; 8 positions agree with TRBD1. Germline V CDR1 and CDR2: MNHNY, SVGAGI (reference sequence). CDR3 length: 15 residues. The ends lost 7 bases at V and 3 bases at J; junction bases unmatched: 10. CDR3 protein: CASTSMGDRHYGYTF. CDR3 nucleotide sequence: TGTGCCAGCACCTCTATGGGGGACAGGCACTATGGCTACACCTTC.

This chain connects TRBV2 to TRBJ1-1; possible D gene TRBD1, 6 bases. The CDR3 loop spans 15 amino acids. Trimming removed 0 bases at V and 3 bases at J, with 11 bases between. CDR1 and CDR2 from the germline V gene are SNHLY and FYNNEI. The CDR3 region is CASSEAGGGYTEAFF. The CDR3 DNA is TGTGCCAGCAGTGAAGCGGGAGGGGGGTACACTGAAGCTTTCTTT.

CDR3 DNA sequence: TGTGCCAGCAGCAAATCCGGACTAGCGACGTACGAGCAGTACTTC. Its translation is CASSKSGLATYEQYF. The chain uses TRBV5-4 and TRBJ2-7; 9 positions match TRBD2. V lost 4 bases, J lost 4 bases, and 9 bases stayed unmatched. This CDR3 is built from 15 residues. Germline CDR1 is SGHNT and CDR2 is YYREEE (reference sequence). Using reference TRBV5-4 and TRBJ2-7 for the parts outside the CDR3, the full variable domain is ETGVTQSPTHLIKTRGQQVTLRCSSQSGHNTVSWYQQALGQGPQFIFQYYREEENGRGNFPPRFSGLQFPNYSSELNVNALELDDSALYLCASSKSGLATYEQYFGPGTRLTVT.

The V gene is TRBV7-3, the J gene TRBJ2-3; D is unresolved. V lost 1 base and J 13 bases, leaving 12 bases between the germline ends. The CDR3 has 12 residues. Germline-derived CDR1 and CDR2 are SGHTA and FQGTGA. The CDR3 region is CASSLNGYAEYF. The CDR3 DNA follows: TGTGCCAGCAGCTTAAACGGTTACGCGGAGTATTTT.

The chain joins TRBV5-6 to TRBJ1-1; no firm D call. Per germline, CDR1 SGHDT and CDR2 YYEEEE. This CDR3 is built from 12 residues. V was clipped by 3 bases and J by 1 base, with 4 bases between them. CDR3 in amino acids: CASSWQNTEAFF. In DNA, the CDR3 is TGTGCCAGCAGCTGGCAGAACACTGAAGCTTTCTTT.

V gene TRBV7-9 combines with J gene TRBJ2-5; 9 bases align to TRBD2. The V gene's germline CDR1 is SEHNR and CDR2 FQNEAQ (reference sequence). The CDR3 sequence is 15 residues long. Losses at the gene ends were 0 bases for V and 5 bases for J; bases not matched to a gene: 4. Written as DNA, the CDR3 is TGTGCCAGCAGCTTAGCAGCGGGGGGTTCGGAGACCCAGTACTTC. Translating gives CASSLAAGGSETQYF.

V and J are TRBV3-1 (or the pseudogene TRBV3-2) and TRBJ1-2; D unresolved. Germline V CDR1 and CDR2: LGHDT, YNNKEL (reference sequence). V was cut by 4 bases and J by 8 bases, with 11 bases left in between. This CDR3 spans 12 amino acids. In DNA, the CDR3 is TGTGCCAGCAGCCGATACGGGGAGGGCTACACCTTC. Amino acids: CASSRYGEGYTF.